A single T cell receptor beta chain is shown here with its context. The data were produced by immunoSEQ multiplex PCR, yet TCRdb's version contains in-frame clones alone and is incomplete. The sample lists tens of thousands of clones; approximately 92% were seen once. This CDR3 contains 14 residues. The germline V gene has CDR1 SEHNR and CDR2 FQNEAQ (reference sequence). The V segment lost 6 bases and the J segment 2 bases; nucleotides outside the gene matches: 5. This specimen comes from a study of chemoradiotherapy in HPV16-positive cancers. The sample here was blood, taken from a patient who underwent chemoradiotherapy. The TCR sequence derives from a human donor with HPV-associated anogenital cancer. The chain carries TRBV7-9 and TRBJ1-1; 8 nucleotides match TRBD1. CDR3 in amino acids: CASRPGQVNTEAFF. The CDR3 DNA reads TGTGCCAGCAGGCCGGGACAGGTCAACACTGAAGCTTTCTTT.